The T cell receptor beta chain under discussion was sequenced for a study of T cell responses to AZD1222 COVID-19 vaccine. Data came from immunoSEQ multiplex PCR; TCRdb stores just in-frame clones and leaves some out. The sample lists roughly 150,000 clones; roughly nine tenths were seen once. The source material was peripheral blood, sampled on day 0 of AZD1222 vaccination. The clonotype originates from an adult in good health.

DNA of the CDR3: TGCAGCGTCAGGACAGGGCTAACCTACGAGCAGTACTTC. Protein: CSVRTGLTYEQYF. The J gene is TRBJ2-7, the V gene TRBV29-1, with TRBD1 matching over 8 bases. This CDR3 is 13 amino acids long. V shed 6 bases, J shed 2 bases, and the junction held 6 bases outside the gene matches. Germline V gene data show CDR1 as SQVTM and CDR2 as ANQGSEA.